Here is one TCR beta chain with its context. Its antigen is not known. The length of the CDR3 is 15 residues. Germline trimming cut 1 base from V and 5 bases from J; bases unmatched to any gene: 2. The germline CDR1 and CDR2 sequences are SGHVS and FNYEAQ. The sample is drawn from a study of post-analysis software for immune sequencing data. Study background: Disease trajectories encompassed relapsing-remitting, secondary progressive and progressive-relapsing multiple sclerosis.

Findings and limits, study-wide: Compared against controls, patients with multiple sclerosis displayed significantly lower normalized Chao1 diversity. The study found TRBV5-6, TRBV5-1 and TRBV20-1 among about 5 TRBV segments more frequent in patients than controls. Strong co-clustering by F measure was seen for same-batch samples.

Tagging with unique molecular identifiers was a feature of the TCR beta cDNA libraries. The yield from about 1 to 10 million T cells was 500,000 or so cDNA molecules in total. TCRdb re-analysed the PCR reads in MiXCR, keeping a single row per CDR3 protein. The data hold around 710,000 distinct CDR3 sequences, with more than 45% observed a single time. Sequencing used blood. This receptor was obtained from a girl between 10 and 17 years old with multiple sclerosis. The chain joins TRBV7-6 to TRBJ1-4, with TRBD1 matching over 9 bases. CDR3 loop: CASSLGGQGNEKLFF. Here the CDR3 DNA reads TGTGCCAGCAGCTTAGGTGGACAGGGGAATGAAAAACTGTTTTTT.